The 10 T cell receptor beta chains given below trace back to one sample, sequenced in a study of memory CD4+ T cells and cytomegalovirus serostatus. The table came from immunoSEQ multiplex PCR; TCRdb's copy has only in-frame clones and leaves some out. The sample records some 56,000 clones, around 80% being singletons. The sort gate was single viable CD3+CD4+CD8-CD45RO+ cells for memory CD4+ T cells. Sequencing input: memory CD4+ T cells from blood. The receptors were sampled from an adult in good health and CMV-seronegative.

The genes are TRBV5-6 and TRBJ1-6, with 9 bases that match TRBD1. The length of the CDR3 is 14 residues. Germline assignment: CDR1 SGHDT and CDR2 YYEEEE. V shed 3 bases and J 7 bases; nucleotides not matched to a gene: 2. The CDR3 is CASSWGQGNSPLHF. The CDR3 DNA reads as TGTGCCAGCAGCTGGGGACAGGGAAATTCACCCCTCCACTTT.

The J gene is TRBJ1-5, the V gene TRBV11-2, with unresolved D. The CDR3 sequence is 13 residues long. Trimming took off 2 bases at V and 7 bases at J, with 9 bases between the two ends. The germline gives CDR1 SGHAT, CDR2 FQNNGV. CDR3 in amino acids: CASSLYQAQPQHF. The CDR3 nucleotides are TGTGCCAGCAGCTTATATCAGGCCCAGCCCCAGCATTTT.

This chain connects TRBV7-2 to TRBJ1-3; no firm D call. This CDR3 has 15 amino acids. Germline V gives CDR1 SGHTA, CDR2 FQGNSA. Trimming stripped 5 bases from V and 4 bases from J, with 15 bases between. CDR3 DNA: TGTGCCAGCAGCGGGTACGCGTTGAAAGGAAACACCATATATTTT. Translating gives CASSGYALKGNTIYF.

V and J are TRBV6-6 and TRBJ2-3; D is perhaps TRBD1 (6 bases). CDR3 size: 16 residues. Between the trimmed V and J ends, which lost 6 bases and 0 bases, there was a span of 16 bases. CDR1 MNHNY and CDR2 SVGAGI come from the germline V gene (reference sequence). CDR3 sequence: CASSSGTQFSTDTQYF. For the CDR3, the DNA is TGTGCCAGCAGCTCCGGGACACAATTTAGCACAGATACGCAGTATTTT.

The chain joins TRBV4-2 to TRBJ2-1; no clear D. Trimming took 0 bases from V and 5 from J, leaving 11 bases between them. The germline V gene has CDR1 LGHNA and CDR2 YNFKEQ. CDR3 length equals 15 residues. The CDR3 loop is CASSQDGRVDNEQFF. The DNA for the CDR3 is TGTGCCAGCAGCCAAGATGGCCGTGTCGACAATGAGCAGTTCTTC.

V usage is TRBV5-6 and J usage is TRBJ2-2; possible D gene TRBD1, 6 bases. Trimming shortened V by 2 bases and J by 2 bases, and 13 bases separated the two germline ends. Germline V lookup: CDR1 SGHDT, CDR2 YYEEEE. CDR3 length equals 16 residues. The CDR3, as DNA: TGTGCCAGCAGCTTCTCCGACAGGCGCAACACCGGGGAGCTGTTTTTT. Translated: CASSFSDRRNTGELFF.

The V and J genes are TRBV6-1 and TRBJ1-3; D perhaps matches TRBD1 (5 bases). The V gene lost 4 bases and the J gene lost 3 bases, with 10 bases spanning the gap. This CDR3 comprises 14 residues. From germline, CDR1 is MNHNS and CDR2 SASEGT. Here the CDR3 reads CASSVDSDGNTIYF. CDR3 coding DNA: TGTGCCAGCAGTGTCGACAGTGATGGAAACACCATATATTTT.

The chain is built from TRBV10-1 and TRBJ1-2; TRBD1 agrees at 7 bases. The CDR3 has 15 residues. The V gene end was trimmed by 2 bases and the J gene end by 5 bases; junction bases not matched to a gene: 8. Germline V CDR1 and CDR2: WNHNN, SYGVQD (reference sequence). CDR3 coding DNA: TGCGCCAGCAGTGAGGACAGGGAGATGAGGTATGGCTACACCTTC. Its protein is CASSEDREMRYGYTF.

The gene calls are TRBV28 and TRBJ1-3; 7 nucleotides line up with TRBD1. The germline V gene has CDR1 MDHEN and CDR2 SYDVKM. V gave up 2 bases and J gave up 4 bases; unmatched junction bases: 2. This CDR3 spans 14 amino acids. DNA of the CDR3: TGTGCCAGCAGTTTAACGACAGGGGGAAACACCATATATTTT. Its translation is CASSLTTGGNTIYF.

The J gene is TRBJ1-5, the V gene TRBV19, with D perhaps TRBD1 (6 bases). V was trimmed by 4 bases and J by 5 bases, leaving 18 bases between them. This CDR3 has 16 amino acids. Germline V gives CDR1 LNHDA, CDR2 SQIVND (reference sequence). This chain's CDR3 is CASSTRGRGGHQPQHF. The CDR3 DNA is TGTGCCAGTAGTACCCGAGGGAGGGGGGGGCATCAGCCCCAGCATTTT.